This T cell receptor beta chain was obtained from a study of Graves' ophthalmopathy and Graves' hyperthyroidism. Study at large: Hyperthyroidism counted as stable given no ophthalmopathy within 18 months of follow-up.

The CDR3 has 12 residues. The V gene lost 0 bases and the J gene lost 2 bases, with 4 bases spanning the gap. CDR1 is SQVTM, CDR2 ANQGSEA, per germline. Amplified TCR beta CDR3 regions were obtained using RNA transcripts as template. HTBI primers served in a first-round RT-PCR, which a second-round multiplex PCR followed. TCRdb analysed the multiplex PCR reads with MiXCR anew, one entry per CDR3 protein. The sample has some 1.1 million distinct CDR3 sequences; around a third are singletons. Ineligible for inclusion were patients with other autoimmune diseases, uncontrolled infections, pregnancy or lactation. Clinicians made diagnoses from clinical symptoms, serum thyroxine, TRAb, thyroid ultrasound and orbital computed tomography. This clonotype was counted at least ten times.

The material sequenced was peripheral blood or thyroid tissue (not recorded which). The chain couples TRBV29-1 to TRBJ1-2; the D is unclear. This receptor was identified in an adult man with Graves' hyperthyroidism. The DNA for the CDR3 is TGCAGCGTTGAAGAAAACAACTATGGCTACACCTTC. It is translated as CSVEENNYGYTF.